A single sample gave rise to the 13 T cell receptor beta chains below, sequenced in a study of cytomegalovirus exposure and HLA in healthy donors. The study ran its PCR with 60 Vbeta and 13 Jbeta primers. Produced via immunoSEQ multiplex PCR; TCRdb's table is partial and in-frame only. The sample lists roughly 100,000 clones, approximately 85% seen once, with about 4.3% in the top ten. The sequenced material came from PBMCs. The receptors derive from a man aged 25-45 years in good health and CMV-seronegative.

CDR3 DNA: TGTGCCAGCAGTGAGTCGGGGACAGGGCGCAATTCACCCCTCCACTTT. It yields the protein CASSESGTGRNSPLHF. The chain recombines TRBV2 with TRBJ1-6; TRBD1 aligns across 9 bases. The CDR3 has 16 residues. Germline V CDR1 and CDR2: SNHLY, FYNNEI. Trimming took 3 bases from V and 7 from J; bases not matched to a gene: 7.

This clone was observed a few times. The chain is built from TRBV2 and TRBJ2-3; 10 bases are a match to TRBD2. V gave up 7 bases and J gave up 6 bases; unmatched junction bases: 4. This CDR3 has 13 amino acids. CDR1 SNHLY and CDR2 FYNNEI come from the germline V gene. CDR3 DNA sequence: TGTGCCAGCAAGCGGGAGGGCCGGGATACGCAGTATTTT. It encodes CASKREGRDTQYF. Full variable domain (rest looked up from reference TRBV2 and TRBJ2-3): EPEVTQTPSHQVTQMGQEVILRCVPISNHLYFYWYRQILGQKVEFLVSFYNNEISEKSEIFDDQFSVERPDGSNFTLKIRSTKLEDSAMYFCASKREGRDTQYFGPGTRLTVL.

The rearrangement links TRBV7-9 to TRBJ1-2; D remains ambiguous. CDR3 size: 15 residues. In germline, CDR1 is SEHNR, CDR2 FQNEAQ (reference sequence). Between the trimmed V and J ends, which lost 1 base and 4 bases, there was a span of 13 bases. CDR3 DNA: TGTGCCAGCAGCTTAGAACAGCCTTCCCTCTATGGCTACACCTTC. Its translation: CASSLEQPSLYGYTF.

The gene calls are TRBV28 and TRBJ1-5; 10 bases agree with TRBD1. Germline V lookup: CDR1 MDHEN, CDR2 SYDVKM. The length of the CDR3 is 18 residues. With 6 bases clipped from V and 3 bases from J, the junction kept 14 bases outside the gene matches. CDR3 region: CASRTLGQGLWDNQPQHF. For the CDR3, the DNA is TGTGCCAGCAGAACCCTGGGACAGGGGTTGTGGGACAATCAGCCCCAGCATTTT. Variable domain in full (rest from reference TRBV28 and TRBJ1-5): DVKVTQSSRYLVKRTGEKVFLECVQDMDHENMFWYRQDPGLGLRLIYFSYDVKMKEKGDIPEGYSVSREKKERFSLILESASTNQTSMYLCASRTLGQGLWDNQPQHFGDGTRLSIL.

DNA for the CDR3: TGTGCCAGCAGCTTCGGGGGGGATACGCAGTATTTT. Protein: CASSFGGDTQYF. The genes are TRBV7-3 and TRBJ2-3, with TRBD2 identical over 7 bases. The CDR3 is 12 amino acids. Germline V gives CDR1 SGHTA, CDR2 FQGTGA. The junction had 0 bases not matched to a gene; V was cut back by 3 bases and J by 6 bases.

The CDR3 reads CAISESGGVMVNEQFF. The CDR3 region has the DNA TGTGCCATCAGTGAGTCGGGGGGGGTTATGGTCAATGAGCAGTTCTTC. The rearrangement links TRBV10-3 to TRBJ2-1, with TRBD2 matching over 7 bases. The ends lost 0 bases at V and 6 bases at J; junction bases unmatched: 8. CDR3 length equals 16 residues. Per germline, CDR1 ENHRY and CDR2 SYGVKD.

This chain uses TRBV6-4 with TRBJ2-1, with TRBD2 identical over 13 bases. The CDR3 is 15 residues long. Germline CDR1 MRHNA, CDR2 SNTAGT. With V trimmed by 3 bases and J by 5 bases, 1 base remained unmatched. CDR3 sequence: CASSEGTSGNNEQFF. The CDR3 region has the DNA TGTGCCAGCAGTGAGGGGACTAGCGGGAACAATGAGCAGTTCTTC.

This clone has just a few counts. V is TRBV6-1 and J is TRBJ1-4, with a weak D call TRBD1 (5 bases). This CDR3 contains 14 residues. CDR1 is MNHNS, CDR2 SASEGT, per germline. V lost 1 base and J lost 7, with 10 bases in between. CDR3 nucleotide sequence: TGTGCCAGCAGTGAAGTTGGGGGGGTTGAAAAACTGTTTTTT. Residues: CASSEVGGVEKLFF.

This clone was detected only once. This rearrangement joins TRBV6-5 to TRBJ2-2, with D uncertain. Germline CDR1 is MNHEY and CDR2 is SVGAGI. This CDR3 region has 13 residues. V gave up 2 bases and J gave up 5 bases, with 6 bases separating them. DNA of the CDR3: TGTGCCAGCAGTTACGGTAGAACCGGGGAGCTGTTTTTT. The encoded protein is CASSYGRTGELFF.

V usage is TRBV30 and J usage is TRBJ2-7; 7 nucleotides agree with TRBD2. V lost 0 bases and J lost 0; bases outside the gene matches: 8. The CDR3 consists of 16 residues. Germline CDR1 GTSNPN, CDR2 SVGIG (reference sequence). This chain's CDR3 is CAWSVHQRGSSYEQYF. In nucleotides, the CDR3 is TGTGCCTGGAGTGTACATCAGCGGGGAAGCTCCTACGAGCAGTACTTC.

This clone was seen a single time. V gene TRBV21-1 combines with J gene TRBJ2-6; the DNA was not used to check the table's D call, TRBD1. TRBV21-1 is deemed a pseudogene. The CDR3 runs 16 residues. CDR3 region: CASSKVAGTGANVLTF. The DNA for the CDR3 is TGTGCCAGCAGCAAAGTTGCAGGGACTGGGGCCAACGTCCTGACTTTC.

This chain links TRBV2 with TRBJ2-6; 7 bases fit TRBD1. The CDR3 totals 16 residues. In germline, CDR1 is SNHLY, CDR2 FYNNEI. Trimming removed 6 bases from V and 0 bases from J; junction bases left unmatched: 5. CDR3 bases: TGTGCCAGCAGACGGGACAGTTTCTCTGGGGCCAACGTCCTGACTTTC. Encoded protein: CASRRDSFSGANVLTF.

The V and J genes are TRBV30 and TRBJ2-1; 7 bases match TRBD1. This CDR3 has 14 residues. The J segment lost 7 bases and the V segment lost 2 bases, leaving 8 bases of the junction unmatched. Per germline, CDR1 GTSNPN and CDR2 SVGIG (reference sequence). The CDR3 nucleotides are TGTGCCTGGAGTAGATTGACAGGGTGGAATGAGCAGTTCTTC. Translation: CAWSRLTGWNEQFF.